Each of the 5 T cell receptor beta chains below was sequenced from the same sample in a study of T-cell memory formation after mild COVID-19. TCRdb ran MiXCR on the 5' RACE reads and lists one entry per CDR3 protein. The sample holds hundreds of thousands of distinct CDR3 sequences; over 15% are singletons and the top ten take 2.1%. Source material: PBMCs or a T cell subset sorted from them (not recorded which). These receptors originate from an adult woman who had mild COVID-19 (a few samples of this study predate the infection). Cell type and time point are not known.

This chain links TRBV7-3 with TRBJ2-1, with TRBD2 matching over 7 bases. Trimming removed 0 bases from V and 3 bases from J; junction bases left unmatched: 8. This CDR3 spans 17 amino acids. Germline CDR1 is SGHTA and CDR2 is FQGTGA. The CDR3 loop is CASSLTPASGVYNEQFF. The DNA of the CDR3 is TGTGCCAGCAGCTTAACGCCCGCCAGCGGGGTCTACAATGAGCAGTTCTTC. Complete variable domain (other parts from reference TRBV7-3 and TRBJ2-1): GAGVSQTPSNKVTEKGKYVELRCDPISGHTALYWYRQSLGQGPEFLIYFQGTGAADDSGLPNDRFFAVRPEGSVSTLKIQRTERGDSAVYLCASSLTPASGVYNEQFFGPGTRLTVL.

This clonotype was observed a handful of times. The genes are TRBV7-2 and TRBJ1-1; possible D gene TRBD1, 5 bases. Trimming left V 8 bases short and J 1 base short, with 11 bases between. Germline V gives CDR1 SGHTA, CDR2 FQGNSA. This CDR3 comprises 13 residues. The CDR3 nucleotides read TGTGCCAGCGCAGGGTTCCCGAACACTGAAGCTTTCTTT. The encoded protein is CASAGFPNTEAFF.

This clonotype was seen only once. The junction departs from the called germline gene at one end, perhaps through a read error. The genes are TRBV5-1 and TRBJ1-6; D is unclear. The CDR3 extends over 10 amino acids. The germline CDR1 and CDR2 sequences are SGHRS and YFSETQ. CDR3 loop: CAPPGRTYFF. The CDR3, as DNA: TGCGCGCCACCGGGTCGCACCTATTTCTTT.

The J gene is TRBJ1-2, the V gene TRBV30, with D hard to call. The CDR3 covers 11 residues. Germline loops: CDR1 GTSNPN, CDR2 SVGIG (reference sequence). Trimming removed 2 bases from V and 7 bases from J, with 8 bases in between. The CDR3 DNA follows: TGTGCCTGGAGTTTGAAGGTTGGCTACACCTTC. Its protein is CAWSLKVGYTF.

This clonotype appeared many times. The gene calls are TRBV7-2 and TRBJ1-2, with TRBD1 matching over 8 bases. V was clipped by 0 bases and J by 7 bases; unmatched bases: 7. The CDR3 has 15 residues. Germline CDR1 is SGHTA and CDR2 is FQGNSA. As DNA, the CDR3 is TGTGCCAGCAGCTTAGCGGGCAGGGGGCAGGGTGGCTACACCTTC. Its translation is CASSLAGRGQGGYTF.